Listed below are T cell receptor beta chains from one sample, sequenced in a study of cytomegalovirus exposure and HLA in healthy donors. Sequencing was performed with immunoSEQ multiplex PCR; in TCRdb, only in-frame clones are kept and a portion is missing. The profile covers fewer than 200,000 clones, with approximately 82% appearing a single time and roughly 1.5% taken by the ten largest. Material for sequencing was PBMCs. The receptors were gathered from a male donor in good health and CMV-seronegative. Both conserved end residues are trimmed from each CDR3. The size of a clone is reported for some rows only, either as once, few or many, or as a class for expanded clones.

cdr3_aa: ASSPRTGNTIY
v_call: TRBV6-5
j_call: TRBJ1-3
clone_size: NA

cdr3_aa: ASSYPKDSIKTYEQY
v_call: TRBV28
j_call: NA
clone_size: NA

cdr3_aa: ASSLEVARELF
v_call: TRBV5-1
j_call: TRBJ2-2
clone_size: NA

cdr3_aa: ASSPETGVRNTEAF
v_call: TRBV9
j_call: TRBJ1-1
clone_size: NA

cdr3_aa: ASSVMGGGNEQF
v_call: TRBV6-1
j_call: TRBJ2-1
clone_size: NA

cdr3_aa: ASSYFTGEKKAEAF
v_call: TRBV6-6
j_call: TRBJ1-1
clone_size: once

cdr3_aa: ASSLERAGYNEQF
v_call: TRBV5-1
j_call: TRBJ2-1
clone_size: NA

cdr3_aa: ASRPGTGGSYEQY
v_call: TRBV6-6
j_call: TRBJ2-7
clone_size: NA

cdr3_aa: ASSPLSGGVEEKLF
v_call: TRBV4-2
j_call: TRBJ1-4
clone_size: NA

cdr3_aa: ASSRTIAGGPQY
v_call: TRBV7-8
j_call: TRBJ2-7
clone_size: NA

cdr3_aa: ASSVTTGVQETQY
v_call: TRBV7-9
j_call: TRBJ2-5
clone_size: NA

cdr3_aa: ASSYSWRTGELF
v_call: TRBV6-5
j_call: TRBJ2-2
clone_size: NA

cdr3_aa: ASSIWGAYEQY
v_call: TRBV19
j_call: NA
clone_size: NA

cdr3_aa: ASSLGGRGSDTQY
v_call: TRBV5-1
j_call: TRBJ2-3
clone_size: NA

cdr3_aa: ASSAQGANSPLH
v_call: TRBV9
j_call: TRBJ1-6
clone_size: NA

cdr3_aa: ASSLYGRGPNTGELF
v_call: TRBV5-6
j_call: TRBJ2-2
clone_size: NA

cdr3_aa: ASSLTGERYYGYT
v_call: TRBV6-1
j_call: TRBJ1-2
clone_size: NA

cdr3_aa: ASSDSGALAKNIQY
v_call: TRBV2
j_call: TRBJ2-4
clone_size: NA

cdr3_aa: ASSRGALAEAF
v_call: TRBV5-1
j_call: TRBJ1-1
clone_size: NA

cdr3_aa: ASSLVGGLTEAF
v_call: TRBV5-1
j_call: TRBJ1-1
clone_size: once

cdr3_aa: ASSYLSNGELF
v_call: TRBV6-5
j_call: TRBJ2-2
clone_size: NA

cdr3_aa: ASSLARSASGRYNEQF
v_call: TRBV11-1
j_call: TRBJ2-1
clone_size: NA

cdr3_aa: ASRGGLAPQETQY
v_call: TRBV5-1
j_call: TRBJ2-5
clone_size: NA

cdr3_aa: ASSFTGSGYGYT
v_call: TRBV5-5
j_call: TRBJ1-2
clone_size: NA

cdr3_aa: ATAGGFLSGELF
v_call: TRBV6-5
j_call: TRBJ2-2
clone_size: NA

cdr3_aa: ASSPGQARADTQY
v_call: TRBV5-1
j_call: TRBJ2-3
clone_size: NA

cdr3_aa: ASSPLGGRTEQF
v_call: TRBV28
j_call: TRBJ2-1
clone_size: NA

cdr3_aa: ASSFFVSQSYEQY
v_call: TRBV7-2
j_call: TRBJ2-7
clone_size: NA

cdr3_aa: ASSPQGVRLAGVAYNEQF
v_call: TRBV5-1
j_call: TRBJ2-1
clone_size: NA

cdr3_aa: ASSLSITVDNSPLH
v_call: TRBV27
j_call: TRBJ1-6
clone_size: NA

cdr3_aa: ASSSDGLAGYNEQF
v_call: TRBV5-1
j_call: TRBJ2-1
clone_size: NA

cdr3_aa: ASSRRGLAGGWRNEQF
v_call: TRBV7-9
j_call: TRBJ2-1
clone_size: NA

cdr3_aa: ASSLLQPGLGSEQY
v_call: TRBV7-9
j_call: TRBJ2-7
clone_size: NA

cdr3_aa: ASSLTMAGKNEQF
v_call: TRBV7-3
j_call: TRBJ2-1
clone_size: NA

cdr3_aa: AISQPGQGNNEQF
v_call: TRBV10-3
j_call: TRBJ2-1
clone_size: NA

cdr3_aa: ASSAGGSSGAF
v_call: TRBV19
j_call: TRBJ1-1
clone_size: NA

cdr3_aa: AWSVEAPGEKLF
v_call: TRBV30
j_call: TRBJ1-4
clone_size: few

cdr3_aa: ASRLDSGWTEAF
v_call: TRBV5-1
j_call: TRBJ1-1
clone_size: few

cdr3_aa: ASGGDPNYGYT
v_call: TRBV19
j_call: TRBJ1-2
clone_size: NA

cdr3_aa: AIKAGGLYSNQPQH
v_call: TRBV19
j_call: TRBJ1-5
clone_size: NA

cdr3_aa: ASRQTTGEDTEAF
v_call: TRBV5-1
j_call: TRBJ1-1
clone_size: NA

cdr3_aa: ASSYRQSSYEQY
v_call: TRBV6-5
j_call: TRBJ2-7
clone_size: NA

cdr3_aa: ASTRGGGRTYEQY
v_call: TRBV28
j_call: TRBJ2-7
clone_size: NA

cdr3_aa: ASSSSGQGFRDEQF
v_call: TRBV28
j_call: TRBJ2-1
clone_size: NA